The next 14 T cell receptor beta chains were all read from a single sample in a study of T cell clonality in common variable immunodeficiency (dated by TCRdb to the mid-2010s). Study-wide conclusions, independent of this receptor: CVID TCRbeta sequences were reported to have fewer deletions and N-nucleotide insertions and to lack highly modified clones with 13 or more V deletions.

Which antigens these TCRs recognize remains unknown. The library was built by means of the immunoSEQ multiplex PCR assay. TCRdb mirrors the immuneACCESS table, restricted to in-frame sequences. Some clones are absent from its copies; in checked studies, under half trace to an unresolved V gene, and the reason for the others is unknown. The sample has over 30,000 clones on record, with no singletons. Less than 8% of the sample goes to the ten largest clones. Specimen: peripheral blood mononuclear cells. The receptors derive from a human donor with common variable immunodeficiency.

This clone was seen a few times. Read sequence stops 3 residues before the CDR3 end, and the germline J gene provides the missing end. This chain connects TRBV19 to TRBJ1-1; D is ambiguous. The CDR3 has 13 amino acids. V was shortened by 6 bases and J by 1 base, with 9 bases between the two germline ends. Germline V gives CDR1 LNHDA, CDR2 SQIVND (reference sequence). CDR3 DNA, as far as it was read: TGTGCCAGTAGCCTGACACAGAACACTGAA. Protein sequence: CASSLTQNTE. The full CDR3 sequence reads CASSLTQNTEAFF.

About this clone: The CDR3 goes on 3 residues after the read ends, and that part is filled in from the germline J gene. The V and J genes are TRBV30 and TRBJ2-7; 10 nucleotides align to TRBD1. The CDR3 contains 13 residues. Trimming at V came to 2 bases and at J to 5 bases, leaving 3 bases not matched to a gene. Looked up from germline, CDR1 is GTSNPN and CDR2 is SVGIG (reference sequence). The part of the CDR3 DNA that was read is TGTGCCTGGAGTAGACAGGGGGCCGACGAG. Its translation is CAWSRQGADE. The whole CDR3 protein is CAWSRQGADEQYF. The full variable domain, in which reference TRBV30 and TRBJ2-7 provide the parts outside the CDR3, is SQTIHQWPATLVQPVGSPLSLECTVEGTSNPNLYWYRQAAGRGLQLLFYSVGIGQISSEVPQNLSASRPQDRQFILSSKKLLLSDSGFYLCAWSRQGADEQYFGPGTRLTVT.

This clone was counted ten times or more. Read coverage stops 3 residues before the CDR3 terminus; the germline J gene supplies the remainder. The rearrangement uses TRBV19 and TRBJ2-3, with 8 bases lining up with TRBD1. The CDR3 spans 14 residues. Germline CDR1 is LNHDA and CDR2 is SQIVND (reference sequence). V trimming: 5 bases; J trimming: 3 bases; junction bases outside the gene matches: 4. CDR3 loop: CASSWRQGTDTQYF. The part of the CDR3 DNA that was read is TGTGCCAGTAGTTGGCGACAGGGGACAGATACG.

Details on this clone: The CDR3 goes on 3 residues after the read ends, and that part is filled in from the germline J gene. The V gene is TRBV7-9, the J gene TRBJ2-5; D gene unclear. Germline values: CDR1 SEHNR, CDR2 FQNEAQ (reference sequence). The CDR3 runs 14 residues. V was shortened by 2 bases and J by 2 bases, with 9 bases between the two germline ends. The CDR3 is CASSLPFLQETQYF. The CDR3 bases that were read are TGTGCCAGCAGCTTACCGTTCTTACAAGAGACC. The entire variable domain, with the rest obtained from reference TRBV7-9 and TRBJ2-5, is as follows: DTGVSQNPRHKITKRGQNVTFRCDPISEHNRLYWYRQTLGQGPEFLTYFQNEAQLEKSRLLSDRFSAERPKGSFSTLEIQRTEQGDSAMYLCASSLPFLQETQYFGPGTRLLVL.

This clone has only a few counts. The CDR3 extends 3 residues past the end of the read, so its final part is completed from the germline J gene. J is TRBJ1-2 and V is TRBV30; the D gene is possibly TRBD1 (6 bases). Trimming removed 3 bases at V and 4 bases at J, with 21 bases between. The CDR3 spans 16 residues. Germline V gives CDR1 GTSNPN, CDR2 SVGIG (reference sequence). The CDR3: CAWRAMWATGPYGYTF. The CDR3 bases that were read are TGTGCCTGGAGAGCTATGTGGGCGACAGGCCCCTATGGC.

In its sample, this clone was seen a few times. The CDR3 extends 3 residues past the end of the read, so its final part is completed from the germline J gene. The gene calls are TRBV18 and TRBJ1-2; D gene uncertain. The CDR3 runs 15 residues. In germline, CDR1 is KGHSH, CDR2 LQKENI. V was shortened by 0 bases and J by 0 bases, with 8 bases between the two germline ends. The CDR3 protein is CASSPPNSPNYGYTF. CDR3 DNA, as far as it was read: TGTGCCAGCTCACCACCGAACTCTCCTAACTATGGC.

About this clone: The sequenced fragment ends 3 residues before the CDR3 boundary, so the rest is inferred from the germline J gene. This chain uses TRBV2 with TRBJ2-1; D unresolved. V lost 1 base and J 1 base, leaving 8 bases between the germline ends. CDR3 size: 15 residues. In germline, CDR1 is SNHLY, CDR2 FYNNEI. The sequenced part of the CDR3 DNA is TGTGCCAGCAGTGAAGACAGTCAGTCCTACAATGAG. This encodes CASSEDSQSYNE. The full CDR3 is CASSEDSQSYNEQFF.

Concerning this clone: A read error may produce the germline difference seen at one junction end. The CDR3 goes on 3 residues after the read ends, and that part is filled in from the germline J gene. V gene TRBV7-7 combines with J gene TRBJ2-5, with 8 bases lining up with TRBD2. The CDR3 is 16 amino acids. The germline gives CDR1 SSHAT, CDR2 FNYEAQ (reference sequence). CDR3 in amino acids: CASSLRYGLAGETQYF. CDR3 DNA (partial): TGTGCTAGCAGCTTGCGGTATGGACTAGCAGGGGAGACC.

About this clone itself: Read data end 3 residues before the CDR3 end; the end is taken from the germline J gene. The chain is built from TRBV7-2 and TRBJ2-1, with 8 bases that match TRBD1. With 4 bases clipped from V and 6 bases from J, the junction kept 5 bases outside the gene matches. The CDR3 has 14 residues. Germline loops: CDR1 SGHTA, CDR2 FQGNSA. The sequenced part of the CDR3 DNA is TGTGCCAGCAGCTCCCGGACAGGGTCCAATGAG. Its translation: CASSSRTGSNE. The entire CDR3 protein reads CASSSRTGSNEQFF.

In this sample, this clone turned up many times. The sequenced CDR3 bases are TGTGCCTCCATGGGGGACAGGGGCATT. Its protein is CASMGDRGI. The CDR3, in full, reads CASMGDRGIQYF. The V call is TRBV19, the J call TRBJ2-4; TRBD1 matches at 10 bases. The missing CDR3 end, 3 residues past where the read stops, is filled in from the germline J gene. Germline assignment: CDR1 LNHDA and CDR2 SQIVND (reference sequence). The CDR3 length is 12 residues. Trimming removed 11 bases from V and 9 bases from J; junction bases left unmatched: 7.

This clone showed up many times. CDR3 region: CASRDDRAGDEKLFF. Partial CDR3 DNA: TGTGCCAGCAGGGACGACAGGGCTGGAGACGAAAAA. The gene calls are TRBV2 and TRBJ1-4; 7 bases are shared with TRBD1. The CDR3 end is not reached by the read, which stops 3 residues before it; the germline J gene fills it in. The CDR3 loop spans 15 amino acids. Germline CDR1 is SNHLY and CDR2 is FYNNEI. V lost 6 bases to trimming and J lost 8 bases; unmatched junction nucleotides: 12.

The CDR3 reads CAWSRGAGDSYEQYF. The sequenced part of the CDR3 DNA is TGTGCCTGGAGTCGGGGAGCGGGGGATTCCTACGAG. This sequence joins TRBV30 and TRBJ2-7; 8 bases line up with TRBD2. The read is 3 residues too short to cover the CDR3 end, so that end is filled in from the germline J gene. This CDR3 has 15 residues. The germline V gene has CDR1 GTSNPN and CDR2 SVGIG (reference sequence). V was pared by 2 bases and J by 1 base, with 7 bases of the junction left unmatched.

In this sample, this clone turned up many times. With the read ending 3 residues before the CDR3 end, the germline J gene is used to fill in that end. The chain combines TRBV7-9 with TRBJ2-7, with D unresolved. V was clipped by 4 bases and J by 4 bases, with 11 bases between them. CDR3 length: 13 residues. Germline CDR1 and CDR2: SEHNR and FQNEAQ (reference sequence). CDR3 bases read: TGTGCCAGCAGCTACGATGGGCCTTACGAG. Amino acid sequence: CASSYDGPYE. The entire CDR3 reads CASSYDGPYEQYF.

This clone was observed at least ten times. The read terminates 3 residues before the CDR3 end, so the remaining end is supplied by the germline J gene. The rearrangement joins TRBV2 to TRBJ2-7; the D gene is possibly TRBD1 (6 bases). The V gene's germline CDR1 is SNHLY and CDR2 FYNNEI. The CDR3 loop spans 14 amino acids. Trimming removed 6 bases at V and 3 bases at J, with 15 bases between. The CDR3 spells CASSPKQGFYEQYF. The covered CDR3 bases are TGTGCCAGCAGCCCGAAACAGGGTTTCTACGAG.